This paragraph reports one T cell receptor beta chain. At least ten counts were recorded for this clonotype. What antigen it recognizes has not been identified. Base qualities are not at hand, and no much larger clone is one base apart. This sample is part of a study of regulatory T cells in long-lasting Graves disease (dated by TCRdb to the early 2020s). Study-level background: In the newly diagnosed Graves' disease group, patients had been taking antithyroid drugs for less than 3 months. This study used TCR sequencing and RNA sequencing of peripheral blood to compare persistent Graves' disease patients against newly diagnosed Graves' disease patients. The study was conducted in China and was registered as a clinical trial. A total of roughly 33 samples underwent TCR sequencing: some 13 from persistent and around 20 from newly diagnosed Graves' disease patients. The investigation overall reported the following: Persistent disease showed preferential use of TRBV28, TRBJ1-2 and TRBJ2-5, whereas newly diagnosed disease favored TRBV20-1 and TRBJ2-1. Persistent Graves' disease patients showed lower TCR Shannon entropy and fewer highly expanded clones than newly diagnosed patients, suggesting clonal expansion. Sequencing and analysis were restricted to the TCR beta chain. Only peripheral blood was studied, because thyroid tissue, the primary lesion, was inaccessible. More public clonotypes were shared among persistent patients (2,741) than among newly diagnosed patients (roughly 1,000). The authors noted that the small sample size was a limitation that may lower accuracy.

Spanning cysteine to phenylalanine, the CDR3 consists of 20 amino acids. Only CDR3 DNA is held: 60 bases, read in frame from base 1. V is cut by 0 bases and J by 4 bases, and the space between the germline ends is 26 bases. Via the germline V gene (reference sequence), CDR1 is LGHDT and CDR2 YNNKEL. The library was prepared using multiplex PCR. TCRdb lists the instrument as Illumina HiSeq 4000. CDR3 regions were amplified by Arm-PCR with iRepertoire HTBI primers to construct TCR beta libraries. Before sequencing, the PCR products underwent gel purification. Concerning the study's data processing: Gene usage analysis of CDR3 amino acid clonotypes relied on the approximately 60 TRBV and around 14 TRBJ segments identified across samples. COPE and FqMerger were used to merge filtered high-quality paired reads into contigs. BLAST was used to align contigs to the IMGT TRBV, TRBD and TRBJ reference genes, and CDR3 was defined following IMGT. Any clonotype with a frequency above 0.1% was counted as a highly expanded clone. Shannon entropy was used to measure repertoire diversity, and the Gini coefficient was used to measure V-J evenness. Clonotypes shared by more than one individual were considered public. The public reads were run again by TCRdb, first through fastp at Q25 and then through MiXCR, and only productive beta chains were kept. Each entry is one CDR3 protein sequence, shown with its most common DNA and genes. TCRdb assigned the V and J calls; the authors' analysis was not used. The sample includes roughly 560,000 distinct CDR3 sequences, with around 12% observed a single time. The biggest ten clones account for roughly 8.9% of the sample.

Read against the paper, the sample's time point label means: newly diagnosed GD, antithyroid drugs for less than 3 months. RNA was extracted from PBMCs in TRIzol for both TCR sequencing and RNA sequencing. The diagnosis of Graves' disease followed American Thyroid Association guidelines. Patients for the study were recruited at an endocrinology department in Xi'an, China. Each patient gave 9 to 10 milliliters of peripheral blood, collected in an EDTA anticoagulant tube. PBMCs were isolated by Ficoll Paque Plus density gradient separation without further T cell sorting. An Agilent 2100 Bioanalyzer and agarose gel were used to check RNA quality, while a NanoDrop 2000 measured RNA concentration. The same sample was also studied in work on T cells in Graves' hyperthyroidism and ophthalmopathy. As that second study puts it: Stable Graves' hyperthyroidism was defined as no progression to ophthalmopathy during 18 months of follow-up. Hyperthyroidism patients were newly diagnosed, had a disease duration of under 2 months, and were aged 18 to 65 years. Any patient with an uncontrolled infection, another autoimmune disease, pregnancy or lactation was excluded. Clinical symptoms, serum thyroxine and TRAb, thyroid ultrasound, and orbital computed tomography formed the basis for the diagnoses. For the first round of RT-PCR on the TCR CDR3, the HTBI primer set was used together with the Qiagen OneStep RT-PCR kit. Most expanded thyroid clonotypes (frequency above 0.001) were also found in blood, which suggests that blood repertoires may mirror thyroid immune responses. A model built on a 13 V-J signature distinguished ophthalmopathy from stable hyperthyroidism, reaching roughly 88% sensitivity and about 81% specificity in cross-validation and 80%/75% in testing. In validation, the model predicted progression to ophthalmopathy with around 71% sensitivity and less than 80% specificity, a median of approximately 6.7 months before onset. To identify distinguishing TCR V-J signatures, a discovery cohort of 100 patients was used, comprising some 45 with Graves' ophthalmopathy and 55 to 65 with stable Graves' hyperthyroidism. Prospective prediction of ophthalmopathy was tested in an independent validation cohort consisting of 18 hyperthyroidism patients and over 15 patients who later progressed to ophthalmopathy. The 75 to 100 discovery patients were randomly split 7:3 into training and test sets. The study also compared thyroid tissue and blood T-cell repertoires from more than five Graves' hyperthyroidism patients. Once sampling was done, hyperthyroidism patients were given methimazole at a starting dose of 30 mg daily, whereas ophthalmopathy patients were given high-dose intravenous methylprednisolone. A second multiplex PCR round built the libraries, followed by size selection and purification. The libraries were sequenced on an Illumina HiSeq2000 using paired-end 100 bp reads. Raw data were processed with SOAPnuke, discarding reads with adapters, uncalled bases, mean Phred below 15, or no exact constant-primer or identifier match. COPE v1.2.5 was used to merge high-quality paired reads, and clonotypes were defined as unique nucleotide sequences. MiTCR v1.1 was used to align the clonotypes against IMGT TRBV, TRBD and TRBJ reference segments. The analysis was restricted to V-J combinations with a frequency above 0.0001, which together covered 99.2% of the repertoires. The TCS score was defined as F50 (clonal expansion) divided by E x V (chaos), with BLOSUM62-based TCRdist calculated between CDR3 peptides within each V-J. Welch's t-statistics and random forest reduced roughly 530 V-J features to 13, which were used in a naive Bayes classifier (R e1071). No statistical method was used to fix the sample size in advance, and group allocation was not hidden from the investigators. According to the paper, TCR Vbeta CDR3 sequencing was carried out on over 130 peripheral blood samples, which came from 40 to 45 ophthalmopathy, 75 to 80 hyperthyroidism and approximately 17 progressor patients.

The chain uses TRBV3-1 and TRBJ2-3, with the D gene call left open. This specimen consisted of peripheral blood mononuclear cells (PBMCs), obtained at new diagnosis, from a patient treated with antithyroid drugs. The sequence derives from a woman in her thirties with Graves disease. Donor details come from another sample of the same person, matched by shared clones. The sequence in DNA is TGTGCCAGCAGCCAAGATGGCCCTACCTACTTAGCCTTCGAGGCAGATACGCAGTATTTT. It codes for CASSQDGPTYLAFEADTQYF.